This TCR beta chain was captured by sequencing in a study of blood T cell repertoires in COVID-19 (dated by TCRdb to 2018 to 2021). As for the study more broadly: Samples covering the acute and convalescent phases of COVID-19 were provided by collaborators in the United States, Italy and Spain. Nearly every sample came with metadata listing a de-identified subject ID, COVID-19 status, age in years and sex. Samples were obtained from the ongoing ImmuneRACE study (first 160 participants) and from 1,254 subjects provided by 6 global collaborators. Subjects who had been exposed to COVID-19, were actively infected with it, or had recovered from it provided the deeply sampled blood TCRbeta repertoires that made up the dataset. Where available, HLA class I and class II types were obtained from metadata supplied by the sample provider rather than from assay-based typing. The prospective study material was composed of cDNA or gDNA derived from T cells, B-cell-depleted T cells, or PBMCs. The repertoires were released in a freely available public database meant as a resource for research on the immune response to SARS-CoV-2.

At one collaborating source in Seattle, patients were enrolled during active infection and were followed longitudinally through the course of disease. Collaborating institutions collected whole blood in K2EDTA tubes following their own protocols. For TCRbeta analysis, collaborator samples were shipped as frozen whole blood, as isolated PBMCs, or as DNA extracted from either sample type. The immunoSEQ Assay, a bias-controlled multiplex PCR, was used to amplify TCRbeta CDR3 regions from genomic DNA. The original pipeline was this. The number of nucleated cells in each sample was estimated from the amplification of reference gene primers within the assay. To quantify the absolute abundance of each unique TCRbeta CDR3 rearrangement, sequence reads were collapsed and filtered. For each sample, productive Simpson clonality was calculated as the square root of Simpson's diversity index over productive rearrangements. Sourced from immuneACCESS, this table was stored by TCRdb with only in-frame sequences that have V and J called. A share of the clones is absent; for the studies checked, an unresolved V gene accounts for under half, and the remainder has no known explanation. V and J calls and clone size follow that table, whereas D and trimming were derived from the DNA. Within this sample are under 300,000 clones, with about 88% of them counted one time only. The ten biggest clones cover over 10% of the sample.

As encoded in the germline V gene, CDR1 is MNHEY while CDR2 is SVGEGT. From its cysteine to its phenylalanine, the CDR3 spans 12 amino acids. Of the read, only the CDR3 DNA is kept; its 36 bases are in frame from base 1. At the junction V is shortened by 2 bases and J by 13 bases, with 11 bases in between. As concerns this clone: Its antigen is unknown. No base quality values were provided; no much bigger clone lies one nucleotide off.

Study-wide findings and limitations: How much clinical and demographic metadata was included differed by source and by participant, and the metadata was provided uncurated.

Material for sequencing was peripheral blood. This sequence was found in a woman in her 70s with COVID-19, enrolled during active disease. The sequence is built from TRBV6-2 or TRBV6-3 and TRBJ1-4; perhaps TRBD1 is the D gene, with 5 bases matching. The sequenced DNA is TGTGCCAGCAGTTACGGGCAGGGAAGACTGTTTTTT. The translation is CASSYGQGRLFF.